This TCR beta chain comes out of a study of PD-L1 blockade in urothelial cancer. Study-wide background: Blood was subjected to analysis at 3 weeks (second dose) and 6 weeks following treatment start. A median approximately 150,000 T cells were found in blood samples. General observations from the study: Where pretreatment blood TCR clonality fell below the median, better survival was predicted.

Measured with immunoSEQ multiplex PCR; TCRdb has only the in-frame clones, and not every one. The sample lists around 51,000 clones, around 88% occurring once. A word on this clone: Its specificity is not known.

With 2 bases clipped from V and 6 bases from J, the junction kept 11 bases outside the gene matches. Germline loops: CDR1 GTSNPN, CDR2 SVGIG (reference sequence). The CDR3 spans 16 residues. The sequencing used PBMCs, collected around atezolizumab (anti-PD-L1) treatment. This chain uses TRBV30 with TRBJ2-2, with TRBD2 identical over 8 bases. This receptor was taken from a man in his 60s with urothelial cancer. In DNA form, the CDR3 reads TGTGCCTGGAGTCCTTTAGCGGGACGGGGAGCCGGGGAGCTGTTTTTT. This encodes CAWSPLAGRGAGELFF.